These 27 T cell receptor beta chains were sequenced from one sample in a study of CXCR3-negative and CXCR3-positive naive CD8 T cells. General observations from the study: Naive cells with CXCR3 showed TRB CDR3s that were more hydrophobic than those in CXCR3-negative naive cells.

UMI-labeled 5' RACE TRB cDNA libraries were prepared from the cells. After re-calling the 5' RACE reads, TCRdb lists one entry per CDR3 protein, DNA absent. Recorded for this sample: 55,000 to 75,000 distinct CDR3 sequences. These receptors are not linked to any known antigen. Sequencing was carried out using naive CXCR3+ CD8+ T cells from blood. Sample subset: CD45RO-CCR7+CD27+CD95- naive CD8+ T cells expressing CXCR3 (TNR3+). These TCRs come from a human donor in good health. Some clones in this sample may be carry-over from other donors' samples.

The CDR3: CASSEGQGYGYTF. The gene calls are TRBV25-1 and TRBJ1-2; the TCRdb D gene call, TRBD1, has no DNA to confirm it. The V gene's germline CDR1 is MGHDK and CDR2 SYGVNS. The CDR3 is 13 amino acids.

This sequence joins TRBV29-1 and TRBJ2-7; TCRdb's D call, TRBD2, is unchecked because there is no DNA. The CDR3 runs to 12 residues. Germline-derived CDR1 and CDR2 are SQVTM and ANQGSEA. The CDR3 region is CSVLLAGGEQYF.

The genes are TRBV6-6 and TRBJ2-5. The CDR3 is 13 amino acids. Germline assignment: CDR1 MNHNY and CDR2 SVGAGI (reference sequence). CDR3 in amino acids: CTSSYSHLETQYF.

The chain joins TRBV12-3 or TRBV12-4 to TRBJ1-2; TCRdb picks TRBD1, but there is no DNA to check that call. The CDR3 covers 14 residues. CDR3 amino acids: CASTPGQQPYGYTF.

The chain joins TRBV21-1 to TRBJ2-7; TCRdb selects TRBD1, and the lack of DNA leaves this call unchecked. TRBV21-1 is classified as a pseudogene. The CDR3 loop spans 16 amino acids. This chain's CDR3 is CARDRFLTPHPYEQYF.

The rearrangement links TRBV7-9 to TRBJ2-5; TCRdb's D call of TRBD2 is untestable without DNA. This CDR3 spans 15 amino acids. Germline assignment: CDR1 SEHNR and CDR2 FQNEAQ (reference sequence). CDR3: CASSLVLAVQETQYF.

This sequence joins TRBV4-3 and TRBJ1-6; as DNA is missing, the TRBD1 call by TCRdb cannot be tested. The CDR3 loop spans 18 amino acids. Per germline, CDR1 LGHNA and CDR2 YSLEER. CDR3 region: CASSHAQGAGSYNSPLHF.

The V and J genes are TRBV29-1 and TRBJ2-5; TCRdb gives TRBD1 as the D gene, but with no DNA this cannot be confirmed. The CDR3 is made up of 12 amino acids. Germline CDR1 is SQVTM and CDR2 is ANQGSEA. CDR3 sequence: CSVRGQRETQYF.

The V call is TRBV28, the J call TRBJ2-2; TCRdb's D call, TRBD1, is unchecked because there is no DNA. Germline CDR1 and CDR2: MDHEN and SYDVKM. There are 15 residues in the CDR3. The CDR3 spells CASSLRGLRTGELFF. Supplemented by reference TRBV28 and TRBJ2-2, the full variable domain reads DVKVTQSSRYLVKRTGEKVFLECVQDMDHENMFWYRQDPGLGLRLIYFSYDVKMKEKGDIPEGYSVSREKKERFSLILESASTNQTSMYLCASSLRGLRTGELFFGEGSRLTVL.

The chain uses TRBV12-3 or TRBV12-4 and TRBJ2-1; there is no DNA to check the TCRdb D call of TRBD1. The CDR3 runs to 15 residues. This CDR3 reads CASIRGGQAYNEQFF.

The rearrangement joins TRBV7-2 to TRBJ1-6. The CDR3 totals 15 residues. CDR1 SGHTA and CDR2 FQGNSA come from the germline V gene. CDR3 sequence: CASSAGGMGYSPLHF.

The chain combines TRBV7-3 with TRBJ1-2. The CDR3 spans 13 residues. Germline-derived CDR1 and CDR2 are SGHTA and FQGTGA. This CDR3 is CASSQSGGYGYTF.

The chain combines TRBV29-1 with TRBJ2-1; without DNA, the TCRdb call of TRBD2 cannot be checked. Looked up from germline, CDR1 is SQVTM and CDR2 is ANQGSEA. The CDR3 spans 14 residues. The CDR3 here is CSVPSPDGLNEQFF.

CDR3: CSARAGADFYEQYF. This sequence joins TRBV20-1 and TRBJ2-7; TCRdb designates TRBD1, a call that cannot be tested without DNA. Germline CDR1 reads DFQATT; CDR2 reads SNEGSKA (reference sequence). CDR3 length equals 14 residues.

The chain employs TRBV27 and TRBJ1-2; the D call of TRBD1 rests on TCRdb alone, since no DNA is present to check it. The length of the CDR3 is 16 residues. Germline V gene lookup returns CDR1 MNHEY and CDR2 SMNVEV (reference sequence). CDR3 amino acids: CASSPFLGTEAYGYTF.

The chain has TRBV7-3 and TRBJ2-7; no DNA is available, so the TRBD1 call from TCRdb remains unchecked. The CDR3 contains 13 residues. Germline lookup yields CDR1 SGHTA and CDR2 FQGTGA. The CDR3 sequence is CASSRGQGYEQYF.

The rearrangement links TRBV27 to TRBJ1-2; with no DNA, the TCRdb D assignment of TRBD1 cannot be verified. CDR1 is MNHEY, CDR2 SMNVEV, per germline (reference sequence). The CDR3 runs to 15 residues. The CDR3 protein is CASSFRGGPNYGYTF.

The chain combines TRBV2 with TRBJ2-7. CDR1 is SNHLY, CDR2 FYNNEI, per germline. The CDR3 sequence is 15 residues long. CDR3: CASSEFTPNTYEQYF. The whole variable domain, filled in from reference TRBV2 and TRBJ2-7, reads EPEVTQTPSHQVTQMGQEVILRCVPISNHLYFYWYRQILGQKVEFLVSFYNNEISEKSEIFDDQFSVERPDGSNFTLKIRSTKLEDSAMYFCASSEFTPNTYEQYFGPGTRLTVT.

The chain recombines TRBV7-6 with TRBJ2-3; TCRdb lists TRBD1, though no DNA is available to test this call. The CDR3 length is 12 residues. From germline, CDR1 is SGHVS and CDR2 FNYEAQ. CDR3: CASSWTGDTQYF. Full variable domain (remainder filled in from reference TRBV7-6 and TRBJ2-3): GAGVSQSPRYKVTKRGQDVALRCDPISGHVSLYWYRQALGQGPEFLTYFNYEAQQDKSGLPNDRFSAERPEGSISTLTIQRTEQRDSAMYRCASSWTGDTQYFGPGTRLTVL.

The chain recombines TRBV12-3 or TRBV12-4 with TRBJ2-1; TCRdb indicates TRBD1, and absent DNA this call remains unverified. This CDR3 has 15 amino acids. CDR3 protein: CASRDRGPNNNEQFF.

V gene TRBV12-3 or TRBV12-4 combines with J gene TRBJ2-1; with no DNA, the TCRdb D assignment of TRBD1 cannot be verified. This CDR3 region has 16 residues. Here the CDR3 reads CASSLGAGAYYNEQFF.

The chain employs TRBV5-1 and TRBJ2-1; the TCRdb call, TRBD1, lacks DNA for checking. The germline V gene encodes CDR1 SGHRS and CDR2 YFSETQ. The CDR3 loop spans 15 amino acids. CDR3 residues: CASRSGTGVGNEQFF.

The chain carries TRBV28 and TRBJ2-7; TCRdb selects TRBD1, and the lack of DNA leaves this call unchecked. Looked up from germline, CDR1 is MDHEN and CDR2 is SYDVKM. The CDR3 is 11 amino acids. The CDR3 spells CASRGDYEQYF.

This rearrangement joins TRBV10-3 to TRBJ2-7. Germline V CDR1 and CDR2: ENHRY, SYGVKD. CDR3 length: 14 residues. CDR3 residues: CAITESVNTREQYF.

Here the CDR3 reads CPSSSGTTSTDTQYF. The genes are TRBV28 and TRBJ2-3; TCRdb designates TRBD2, a call that cannot be tested without DNA. Germline-derived CDR1 and CDR2 are MDHEN and SYDVKM. The CDR3 loop spans 15 amino acids.

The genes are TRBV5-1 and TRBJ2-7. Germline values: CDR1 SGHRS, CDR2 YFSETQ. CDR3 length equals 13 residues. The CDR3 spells CASSLSGAYEQYF. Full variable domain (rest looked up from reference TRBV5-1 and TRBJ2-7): KAGVTQTPRYLIKTRGQQVTLSCSPISGHRSVSWYQQTPGQGLQFLFEYFSETQRNKGNFPGRFSGRQFSNSRSEMNVSTLELGDSALYLCASSLSGAYEQYFGPGTRLTVT.

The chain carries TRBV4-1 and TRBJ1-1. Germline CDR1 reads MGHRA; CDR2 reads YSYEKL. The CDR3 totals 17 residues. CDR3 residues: CASSQDRTRALNTEAFF.